Below are 21 T cell receptor beta chains sequenced from a single sample in a study of metastatic and nonmetastatic thyroid tumors. Before thyroid surgery, none of the patients had received any treatment. TCRdb re-clonotyped the PCR reads through MiXCR. The sample has 25,000 to 35,000 clones; 16% are singletons. The sample consisted of blood. These TCRs come from a female donor with papillary thyroid cancer or a benign thyroid nodule (not recorded which). Some clones in this sample may be carry-over from other donors' samples.

This clone was detected ten times or more. This sequence joins TRBV19 and TRBJ2-1; 15 bases line up with TRBD2. Looked up from germline, CDR1 is LNHDA and CDR2 is SQIVND (reference sequence). The V segment lost 8 bases and the J segment 15 bases; nucleotides outside the gene matches: 11. The CDR3 loop spans 14 amino acids. The CDR3 nucleotides read TGTGCCAGTCGTGGTGGGACTAGCGGGAGGTCGATGTTCTTC. As protein: CASRGGTSGRSMFF.

This clone occurred many times. This chain uses TRBV5-5 with TRBJ1-2; tentatively, D is TRBD1 (6 bases). Trimming stripped 1 base from V and 0 bases from J, with 10 bases between. CDR3 size: 15 residues. Germline-derived CDR1 and CDR2 are SGHKS and YYEKEE (reference sequence). The DNA of the CDR3 is TGTGCCAGCAGCTTGACAGGGAACACTAACTATGGCTACACCTTC. This sequence encodes CASSLTGNTNYGYTF.

This clone was counted at least ten times. The genes are TRBV18 and TRBJ1-6; the match to TRBD1 covers 8 bases. V trimming: 3 bases; J trimming: 7 bases; junction bases outside the gene matches: 14. Germline V CDR1 and CDR2: KGHSH, LQKENI. CDR3 size: 18 residues. The chain's CDR3 is CASSPQGADPYENSPLHF. For the CDR3, the DNA is TGTGCCAGCTCACCGCAGGGGGCTGATCCCTACGAGAATTCACCCCTCCACTTT.

There are many counts of this clone. The chain couples TRBV20-1 to TRBJ2-7; tentatively, D is TRBD1 or TRBD2 (5 bases each). Trimming cost V 3 bases and J 1 base, with 13 bases left between them. CDR1 and CDR2 (germline): DFQATT, SNEGSKA (reference sequence). This CDR3 is 14 amino acids long. Written as DNA, the CDR3 is TGCAGTGCTAGCCGGGACGGCGGATCCTACGAGCAGTACTTC. Translation gives CSASRDGGSYEQYF.

This clone is medium-sized (0.01 to 0.1%) in the sample. The gene calls are TRBV28 and TRBJ1-3, with D maybe TRBD1 (6 bases). The V gene lost 5 bases and the J gene lost 0 bases, with 11 bases spanning the gap. The CDR3 sequence is 15 residues long. Germline V gene lookup returns CDR1 MDHEN and CDR2 SYDVKM. CDR3 residues: CASSPSGVSGNTIYF. The CDR3 nucleotides are TGTGCCAGCAGTCCCTCAGGGGTCTCTGGAAACACCATATATTTT.

The chain carries TRBV5-4 and TRBJ2-6, with a tentative D call TRBD1 (6 bases). Trimming took off 9 bases at V and 2 bases at J, with 15 bases between the two ends. The germline gives CDR1 SGHNT, CDR2 YYREEE (reference sequence). CDR3 length equals 15 residues. As DNA, the CDR3 is TGTGCCATCGTAGGACAGCCGCCTGGGGCCAACGTCCTGACTTTC. This codes for CAIVGQPPGANVLTF.

This clone was picked up many times. The chain's CDR3 is CASSIASGGPYNEQFF. Here the CDR3 DNA reads TGTGCCAGTAGTATAGCTAGCGGGGGGCCCTACAATGAGCAGTTCTTC. The chain joins TRBV19 to TRBJ2-1, with 11 bases that match TRBD2. The germline V gene has CDR1 LNHDA and CDR2 SQIVND (reference sequence). The CDR3 has 16 residues. Trimming took 1 base from V and 2 from J; bases not matched to a gene: 1.

This clone was counted at least ten times. This chain links TRBV3-1 with TRBJ1-1, with D maybe TRBD1 (5 bases). V was clipped by 3 bases and J by 3 bases, with 14 bases between them. There are 15 residues in the CDR3. Germline V gene sequence: CDR1 LGHDT, CDR2 YNNKEL (reference sequence). CDR3 bases: TGTGCCAGCAGCCATATCAGGGCAGGAGACACTGAAGCTTTCTTT. Translation gives CASSHIRAGDTEAFF. Combining the CDR3 with reference TRBV3-1 and TRBJ1-1 gives the whole variable domain DTAVSQTPKYLVTQMGNDKSIKCEQNLGHDTMYWYKQDSKKFLKIMFSYNNKELIINETVPNRFSPKSPDKAHLNLHINSLELGDSAVYFCASSHIRAGDTEAFFGQGTRLTVV.

This clone appeared many times. The CDR3 nucleotides read TGCAGTGCGCACCCGGGACTAGCGGGACACACAGATACGCAGTATTTT. Protein sequence: CSAHPGLAGHTDTQYF. The chain uses TRBV20-1 and TRBJ2-3; 13 positions match TRBD2. There are 16 residues in the CDR3. Trimming removed 6 bases from V and 2 bases from J; junction bases left unmatched: 8. In germline, CDR1 is DFQATT, CDR2 SNEGSKA (reference sequence).

Of note for this clone: This sequence may be a read error, since a much larger clone differs from it by one base. Different DNA sequences within this sample yield the same CDR3. The chain links TRBV10-3 to TRBJ1-1, with D possibly TRBD1 on 5 matching bases. The CDR3 runs 15 residues. Germline CDR1 ENHRY, CDR2 SYGVKD. V was trimmed by 5 bases and J by 4 bases, leaving 17 bases between them. Written as DNA, the CDR3 is TGTGCCATCAGTACCGGGACTACAATGAGCACTGAAGCTTTCTTT. Amino acids: CAISTGTTMSTEAFF.

The sample holds many counts of this clone. The rearrangement joins TRBV3-1 to TRBJ2-2, with a tentative D call TRBD2 (5 bases). V was clipped by 7 bases and J by 6 bases, with 9 bases between them. CDR1 is LGHDT and CDR2 is YNNKEL in the germline V gene (reference sequence). The CDR3 is 12 amino acids. CDR3 residues: CASTPSSGELFF. In DNA form, the CDR3 reads TGTGCCAGCACCCCTAGCTCCGGGGAGCTGTTTTTT.

This clone was seen ten or more times. This rearrangement joins TRBV11-2 to TRBJ2-2; 13 positions match TRBD2. Germline V gene data show CDR1 as SGHAT and CDR2 as FQNNGV. This CDR3 has 17 residues. V lost 7 bases to trimming and J lost 3 bases; unmatched junction nucleotides: 8. CDR3 in DNA: TGTGCCAGCATCCCGGGACTAGCGGGATCTCACACCGGGGAGCTGTTTTTT. Its translation is CASIPGLAGSHTGELFF. The whole variable domain, remainder taken from reference TRBV11-2 and TRBJ2-2, is EAGVAQSPRYKIIEKRQSVAFWCNPISGHATLYWYQQILGQGPKLLIQFQNNGVVDDSQLPKDRFSAERLKGVDSTLKIQPAKLEDSAVYLCASIPGLAGSHTGELFFGEGSRLTVL.

There are many counts of this clone. The chain links TRBV19 to TRBJ2-5; 11 nucleotides align to TRBD2. CDR3 length: 18 residues. Germline-derived CDR1 and CDR2 are LNHDA and SQIVND (reference sequence). V trimming: 0 bases; J trimming: 2 bases; junction bases outside the gene matches: 8. This chain's CDR3 is CASSIDAPGLAAQETQYF. The CDR3 DNA follows: TGTGCCAGTAGTATAGATGCCCCGGGACTAGCGGCTCAAGAGACCCAGTACTTC.

This clone was seen a handful of times. A much bigger clone sits one base away, suggesting this may be a read error. This chain joins TRBV20-1 and TRBJ1-1; D is unresolved. The germline V gene has CDR1 DFQATT and CDR2 SNEGSKA (reference sequence). This CDR3 is 12 amino acids long. Trimming removed 5 bases from V and 1 base from J, with 8 bases in between. The CDR3 spells CSAPTTNTEAFF. The CDR3 region has the DNA TGCAGTGCTCCCACAACGAACACTGAAGCTTTCTTT.

This clone was observed at least ten times. The rearrangement uses TRBV5-1 and TRBJ2-7; D remains unclear. The CDR3 has 13 amino acids. V was clipped by 0 bases and J by 4 bases, with 8 bases between them. Germline CDR1 reads SGHRS; CDR2 reads YFSETQ. The CDR3 bases are TGCGCCAGCAGCTTGGATATGGGTTACGAGCAGTACTTC. Translated: CASSLDMGYEQYF.

This clone has ten or more counts. Distinct nucleotide sequences in the sample also encode this CDR3. This rearrangement joins TRBV5-6 to TRBJ2-6, with D unclear. CDR1 and CDR2 (germline): SGHDT, YYEEEE. The V end lost 0 bases, the J end lost 2 bases, and 9 bases lay between the germline ends. CDR3 length equals 16 residues. The CDR3: CASSLGQIPGANVLTF. CDR3 bases: TGTGCCAGCAGCTTGGGGCAGATTCCTGGGGCCAACGTCCTGACTTTC. Drawing the rest from reference TRBV5-6 and TRBJ2-6, the complete variable domain is DAGVTQSPTHLIKTRGQQVTLRCSPKSGHDTVSWYQQALGQGPQFIFQYYEEEERQRGNFPDRFSGHQFPNYSSELNVNALLLGDSALYLCASSLGQIPGANVLTFGAGSRLTVL.

This clone was detected many times. This sequence joins TRBV7-3 and TRBJ2-3, with D tentatively TRBD2 (6 bases). The germline V gene encodes CDR1 SGHTA and CDR2 FQGTGA. This CDR3 has 16 amino acids. V lost 5 bases, J lost 2 bases, and 17 bases lay in between. CDR3 sequence (DNA): TGTGCCAGCAGCCCTTCCAGCGGGCGTTCCACAGATACGCAGTATTTT. Translated, it gives CASSPSSGRSTDTQYF.

The rearrangement uses TRBV9 and TRBJ2-1, with a tentative D call TRBD2 (6 bases). Germline loops: CDR1 SGDLS, CDR2 YYNGEE. With 0 bases removed from V and 2 bases from J, the gap between germline ends came to 15 bases. This CDR3 comprises 17 residues. This CDR3 reads CASSVDNSGSTYNEQFF. For the CDR3, the DNA is TGTGCCAGCAGCGTAGATAATAGCGGAAGCACCTACAATGAGCAGTTCTTC.

This clone was seen repeatedly, ten times or more. The V and J genes are TRBV4-1 and TRBJ2-6; 10 bases are shared with TRBD1. Germline-derived CDR1 and CDR2 are MGHRA and YSYEKL. Germline trimming cut 1 base from V and 2 bases from J; bases unmatched to any gene: 2. This CDR3 has 17 residues. The CDR3 DNA is TGCGCCAGCAGCCAAGTGACAGGGGGCACTGGGGCCAACGTCCTGACTTTC. Translated, it gives CASSQVTGGTGANVLTF.

This chain connects TRBV19 to TRBJ1-3; D uncertain. The germline V and J ends were trimmed by 5 bases and 6 bases, with 8 bases remaining between them. Germline assignment: CDR1 LNHDA and CDR2 SQIVND (reference sequence). This CDR3 has 12 residues. CDR3 protein: CASSGYVNTIYF. CDR3 in DNA: TGTGCCAGTAGTGGATACGTAAACACCATATATTTT.

Comment on this clone: A much bigger clone sits one base away, suggesting this may be a read error. CDR3 DNA sequence: TGTGCCAGCAGCACAGGGGGCCTGTTTGAAAAACTGTTTTTT. Translation gives CASSTGGLFEKLFF. The V and J genes are TRBV7-8 and TRBJ1-4; 9 positions match TRBD1. Germline lookup yields CDR1 SGHVS and CDR2 FQNEAQ. The CDR3 totals 14 residues. Unmatched junction bases numbered 5, after V lost 5 bases and J lost 7 bases. The full variable domain, with the rest looked up from reference TRBV7-8 and TRBJ1-4, is GAGVSQSPRYKVAKRGQDVALRCDPISGHVSLFWYQQALGQGPEFLTYFQNEAQLDKSGLPSDRFFAERPEGSVSTLKIQRTQQEDSAVYLCASSTGGLFEKLFFGSGTQLSVL.